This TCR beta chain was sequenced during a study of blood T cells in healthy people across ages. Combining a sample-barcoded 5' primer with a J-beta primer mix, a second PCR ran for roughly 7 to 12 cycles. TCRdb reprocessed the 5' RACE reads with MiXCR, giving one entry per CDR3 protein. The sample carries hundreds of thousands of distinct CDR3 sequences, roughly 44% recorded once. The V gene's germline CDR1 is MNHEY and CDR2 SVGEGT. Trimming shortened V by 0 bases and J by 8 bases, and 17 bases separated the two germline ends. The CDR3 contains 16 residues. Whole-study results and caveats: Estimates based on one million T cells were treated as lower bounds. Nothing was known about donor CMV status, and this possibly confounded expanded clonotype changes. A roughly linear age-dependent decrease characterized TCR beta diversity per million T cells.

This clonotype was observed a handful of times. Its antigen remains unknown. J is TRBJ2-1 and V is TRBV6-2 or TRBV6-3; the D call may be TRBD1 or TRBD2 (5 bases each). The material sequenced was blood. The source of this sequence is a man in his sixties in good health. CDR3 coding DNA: TGTGCCAGCAGTTACTCTGGGGACCCTCGCAGCGATGAGCAGTTCTTC. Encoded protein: CASSYSGDPRSDEQFF.